A single sample is the source of the 2 T cell receptor beta chains below, sequenced in a study of regulatory T cells in long-lasting Graves disease (dated by TCRdb to the early 2020s). Receptor amplification or capture employed multiplex PCR. Sequencing instrument: Illumina HiSeq 4000. TCR beta libraries were built with iRepertoire HTBI primers and Arm-PCR amplification of CDR3 regions. The public reads were quality trimmed at Q25 with fastp and then assembled into clones with MiXCR by TCRdb, keeping productive beta chains. CDR3 protein sequences are deduplicated, and each keeps its most common genes and DNA. The sample table shows approximately 500,000 distinct CDR3 sequences, and 20% to 25% are seen once. Of the sample, roughly 6.9% falls within the top ten clones. Reading the label with the study, this specimen's time point is: persistent/refractory GD, antithyroid drugs over 5 years with positive TRAb. RNA was extracted from PBMCs in TRIzol for both TCR sequencing and RNA sequencing.

The starting material was peripheral blood mononuclear cells (PBMCs), obtained when the disease was refractory, from a patient treated with antithyroid drugs. The receptor source for this set is a female donor with Graves disease.

This clonotype was detected many times. J is TRBJ2-7 and V is TRBV28, with D perhaps TRBD2 (5 bases). Per the germline V gene, CDR1 is MDHEN and CDR2 is SYDVKM. V lost 7 bases, J lost 1 base, and 11 bases lay in between. CDR3 length: 13 residues. The CDR3 here is CASNPGSSYEQYF. DNA of the CDR3: TGTGCCAGCAACCCTGGGAGTTCCTACGAGCAGTACTTC.

This clonotype was detected only a few times. This rearrangement joins TRBV15 to TRBJ2-7; possible D gene TRBD2, 6 bases. The CDR3 extends over 16 amino acids. The ends were cut back, 4 bases at V and 3 bases at J, with 19 bases in the middle. The germline gives CDR1 LNHNV, CDR2 YYDKDF (reference sequence). CDR3 bases: TGTGCCACCAGCAACTTCGGAGGGCTTTATTTCTACGAGCAGTACTTC. It yields the protein CATSNFGGLYFYEQYF.